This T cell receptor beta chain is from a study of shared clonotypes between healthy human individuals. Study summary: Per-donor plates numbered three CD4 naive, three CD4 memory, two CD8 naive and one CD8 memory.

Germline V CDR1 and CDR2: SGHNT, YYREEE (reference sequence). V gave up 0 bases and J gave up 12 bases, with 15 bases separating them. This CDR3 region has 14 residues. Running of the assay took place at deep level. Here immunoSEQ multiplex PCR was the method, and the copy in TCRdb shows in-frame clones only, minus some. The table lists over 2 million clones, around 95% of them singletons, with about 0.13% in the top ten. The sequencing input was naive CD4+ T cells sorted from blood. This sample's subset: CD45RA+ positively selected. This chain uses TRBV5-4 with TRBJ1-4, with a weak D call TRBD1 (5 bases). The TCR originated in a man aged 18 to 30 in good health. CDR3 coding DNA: TGTGCCAGCAGCTTGGATCGCAGGGAAAATCAACTGTTTTTT. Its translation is CASSLDRRENQLFF.